This entry is about one T cell receptor (beta chain). The sample is drawn from a study of blood T cell repertoires in COVID-19. Sequencing used immunoSEQ multiplex PCR; TCRdb keeps in-frame clones, though not all of them. The repertoire holds 120,000 or so clones, with 88% as singletons. The CDR3 sequence is 10 residues long. The germline V gene has CDR1 MNHEY and CDR2 SVGAGI. Trimming removed 10 bases at V and 4 bases at J, with 7 bases between. The material sequenced was peripheral blood. This clonotype originated in a human donor in a cohort sampled during active COVID-19. This chain joins TRBV6-5 and TRBJ1-2; D is unclear. The CDR3 nucleotides are TGTGCCAACTTATCCTATGGCTACACCTTC. Protein product: CANLSYGYTF.